This paragraph reports one T cell receptor beta chain. Its antigen is not identified. The sample originates from a study of vaccination effects on CD4 cells after COVID-19. Before sequencing, viral peptide pools were used by the ViraFEST assay to expand antigen-specific CD4+ T cells. Subsequent to 10 days of culture, CD4+ T cells were isolated. Negative nucleocapsid antibody tests before and after vaccination confirmed no previous SARS-CoV-2 infection. IL-2 medium took the place of half the medium on both days 3 and 7. Using immunoSEQ multiplex PCR, the repertoire was profiled, and TCRdb retains in-frame clones only, with some absent. The table includes 73,000 or so clones, about 78% detected once. Here the sequenced sample was CD4+ T cells from PBMCs cultured with SARS-CoV-2 spike peptides, taken before COVID-19 vaccination. The clonotype was recovered from a human donor who received a COVID-19 vaccine.

DNA for the CDR3: TGTGCCAGCTCACAACTAGCGGGGGTCACAGATACGCAGTATTTT. Protein product: CASSQLAGVTDTQYF. V and J are TRBV18 and TRBJ2-3, with 11 bases that match TRBD2. This CDR3 is built from 15 residues. The germline V gene has CDR1 KGHSH and CDR2 LQKENI. Unmatched junction bases numbered 2, after V lost 4 bases and J lost 2 bases.